The present T cell receptor beta chain was sequenced within a study of pediatric ulcerative colitis. The assay was immunoSEQ multiplex PCR, and TCRdb's table has in-frame clones only and misses some. The top ten hold 5.2% of the sample, which has about 64,000 clones, 70% to 80% seen once. The germline V gene encodes CDR1 MDHEN and CDR2 SYDVKM. Trimming shortened V by 3 bases and J by 6 bases, and 12 bases separated the two germline ends. The CDR3 contains 14 residues. This TCR was recovered from a boy younger than 18 with moderate ulcerative colitis. The sequenced sample consisted of blood. The rearrangement joins TRBV28 to TRBJ1-5, with unresolved D. CDR3 DNA sequence: TGTGCCAGCAGTTTGCCGGACTTGAGTCAGCCCCAGCATTTT. It codes for CASSLPDLSQPQHF.